The rows below give T cell receptor beta chains drawn from one sample of a study of blood T cell repertoires in COVID-19. Libraries were prepared by immunoSEQ multiplex PCR; TCRdb keeps only in-frame clonotypes and omits some of them. The table has about 230,000 clones, over 70% seen once; the top ten hold approximately 8.7%. What was sequenced was peripheral blood. The receptors here all came from a woman older than 75 with acute or convalescent COVID-19. The CDR3 runs from the conserved cysteine through the conserved F or W. The D gene is left open where the match is weak. Clone size appears in some rows only: once, few, many, or a class for an expanded clone.

j_gene | abundance | v_gene | d_gene | CDR3nt | CDR3aa
TRBJ1-2 | . | TRBV4-1 | . | TGCGCCAGCAGCCAAGTACCAGGGCCCTATGGCTACACCTTC | CASSQVPGPYGYTF
TRBJ2-1 | . | TRBV11-3 | TRBD2 | TGTGCCAGCAGCTTACGAGCGGGGGACTACAATGAGCAGTTCTTC | CASSLRAGDYNEQFF
TRBJ2-3 | few | TRBV6-5 | TRBD2 | TGTGCCAGCAGTTACTCAGCGGGGGGGGGTAAAGATACGCAGTATTTT | CASSYSAGGGKDTQYF
TRBJ1-5 | . | TRBV18 | . | TGTGCCAGCTCACCACTCCAAGCTAGCAATCAGCCCCAGCATTTT | CASSPLQASNQPQHF
TRBJ1-4 | once | TRBV7-9 | TRBD1 | TGTGCCAGCAGCGGGACAGGGAACACTAATGAAAAACTGTTTTTT | CASSGTGNTNEKLFF
TRBJ2-7 | . | TRBV6-5 | TRBD1 | TGTGCCAGCACCGACAGGGCCTACGAGCAGTACTTC | CASTDRAYEQYF
TRBJ2-3 | . | TRBV5-1 | TRBD2 | TGCGCCAGCAGCCGTAGCGGGGGAGACACAGATACGCAGTATTTT | CASSRSGGDTDTQYF
TRBJ1-2 | . | TRBV6-5 | TRBD1 | TGTGCCAGCAGTTACCGACAGGGGACCTATGGCTACACCTTC | CASSYRQGTYGYTF
TRBJ2-7 | . | TRBV18 | . | TGTGCCAGCTCACCGGACAGCTACGAGCAGTACTTC | CASSPDSYEQYF
TRBJ2-1 | . | TRBV10-1 | TRBD2 | TGCGCCAGGATTAGCGGGGGGCCGGCCCCAGGCAATGAGCAGTTCTTC | CARISGGPAPGNEQFF
TRBJ2-1 | . | TRBV3-1/TRBV3-2 | TRBD2 | TGTGCCAGCAGCCAGGGACTAGCGGGAGGGTACAATGAGCAGTTCTTC | CASSQGLAGGYNEQFF
TRBJ1-5 | . | TRBV7-2 | . | TGTGCCAGCAGCTCATTGACCGGAGTCAATCAGCCCCAGCATTTT | CASSSLTGVNQPQHF
TRBJ2-1 | . | TRBV5-1 | TRBD1 | TGCGCCAGCAGCTTGGCGGGACAGGGCTACAATGAGCAGTTCTTC | CASSLAGQGYNEQFF
TRBJ1-1 | . | TRBV14 | TRBD1 | TGTGCCAGCAGCCGACAGGGATGGCGGACTGAAGCTTTCTTT | CASSRQGWRTEAFF
TRBJ1-1 | . | TRBV28 | . | TGTGCCAGCAGTTTAATGGCGAACACTGAAGCTTTCTTT | CASSLMANTEAFF
TRBJ2-2 | . | TRBV19 | . | TGTGCCAGTAGACCAACTCCAGTGGGAGCGAACACCGGGGAGCTGTTTTTT | CASRPTPVGANTGELFF
TRBJ2-1 | . | TRBV6-5 | TRBD2 | TGTGCCAGCAGTTCCGGGACTAGCCCCCCGGGGCAGTTCTTC | CASSSGTSPPGQFF
TRBJ2-7 | . | TRBV7-3 | . | TGTGCCAGCAGCCTTACAGGGTCCCACGAGCAGTACTTC | CASSLTGSHEQYF
TRBJ1-6 | . | TRBV12-3/TRBV12-4 | TRBD1 | TGTGCCAGCAGTGCCGGGACAGTCCACCACTTT | CASSAGTVHHF
TRBJ2-1 | . | TRBV20-1 | . | TGCAGTGCTAGTCGCGGGACCCCCCCCAATGAGCAGTTCTTC | CSASRGTPPNEQFF
TRBJ1-4 | . | TRBV12-3/TRBV12-4 | . | TGTGCCAGCAGTTTGGCCGGAGGTGAAAAACTGTTTTTT | CASSLAGGEKLFF
TRBJ1-1 | . | TRBV12-3/TRBV12-4 | . | TGTGCCAATAGTGGGTTGGGCCAAGTAAGTTTCTTT | CANSGLGQVSFF
TRBJ2-5 | . | TRBV24-1 | TRBD1 | TGTGCCACCAGTGACTACTCCGGGACAGGCGAAGAGACCCAGTACTTC | CATSDYSGTGEETQYF
TRBJ2-3 | . | TRBV19 | TRBD2 | TGTGCCAGTAGCTCAAACCGGGGACTAGCGGGGGTTTCCACAGATACGCAGTATTTT | CASSSNRGLAGVSTDTQYF
TRBJ1-3 | few | TRBV19 | . | TGTGCCAGTAGCGTTGACAGTACTCGTGGAAACACCATATATTTT | CASSVDSTRGNTIYF
TRBJ1-5 | . | TRBV27 | . | TGTGCCAGCAGTTTAACAGGGAGCAATCAGCCCCAGCATTTT | CASSLTGSNQPQHF
TRBJ1-4 | . | TRBV14 | TRBD1 | TGTGCCAGCAGCCAAGGGGGACAGGGGGTTGAAAAACTGTTTTTT | CASSQGGQGVEKLFF
TRBJ1-1 | . | TRBV6-5 | TRBD1 | TGTGCCAGCATCGAGGGACAGATGAACACTGAAGCTTTCTTT | CASIEGQMNTEAFF
TRBJ2-3 | . | TRBV4-2 | TRBD2 | TGTGCCAGCAGCCCCGGACTAGCGGGAGACACAGATACGCAGTATTTT | CASSPGLAGDTDTQYF
TRBJ2-1 | . | TRBV19 | TRBD2 | TGTGCCAGTAGCCTGACCGGGACTAGCGGGAGTATCAATGAGCAGTTCTTC | CASSLTGTSGSINEQFF
TRBJ2-5 | . | TRBV19 | TRBD1 | TGTGCCAGTAGTAGAACAGGGGGCGTGGGGGAGACCCAGTACTTC | CASSRTGGVGETQYF
TRBJ1-3 | . | TRBV30 | . | TGTGCCTGGAGTCAAACACAGGGTTCCGGAAACACCATATATTTT | CAWSQTQGSGNTIYF
TRBJ1-3 | once | TRBV14 | . | TGTGCCAGCAGCCAAGCAGGATCTGGAAACACCATATATTTT | CASSQAGSGNTIYF
TRBJ2-5 | . | TRBV9 | TRBD2 | TGTGCCAGCCGCGTAGCGGGGGGGCGGGGAGAGACCCAGTACTTC | CASRVAGGRGETQYF
TRBJ2-1 | . | TRBV5-1 | TRBD2 | TGCGCCAGCAGCACACCGGGGGTAGCGGGAGAAAACAATGAGCAGTTCTTC | CASSTPGVAGENNEQFF
TRBJ1-5 | once | TRBV5-1 | TRBD1 | TGCGCCAGCAGCTTGGGACAGGGAGTCTCCCAGCCCCAGCATTTT | CASSLGQGVSQPQHF
TRBJ2-1 | . | TRBV24-1 | . | TGTGCCACCAGTGATTCACAGGGTAGGGGTGAGCAGTTCTTC | CATSDSQGRGEQFF
TRBJ2-2 | . | TRBV5-6 | . | TGTGCCAGCAGCTTCTTAAGCTGGAACACCGGGGAGCTGTTTTTT | CASSFLSWNTGELFF
TRBJ2-3 | . | TRBV7-2 | . | TGTGCCAGCAGCTGGGGGGGCGGCACAGATACGCAGTATTTT | CASSWGGGTDTQYF
TRBJ2-7 | . | TRBV6-5 | TRBD2 | TGTGCCAGCATCGGGGGGGGGCCCTCCTACGAGCAGTACTTC | CASIGGGPSYEQYF
TRBJ2-7 | . | TRBV7-9 | . | TGTGCCAGCAGCTCACAGTATCCGGACGAGCAGTACTTC | CASSSQYPDEQYF
TRBJ1-6 | once | TRBV28 | . | TGTGCCAGCAGTCCAAAGAGCTCCTATAATTCACCCCTCCACTTT | CASSPKSSYNSPLHF
TRBJ1-2 | . | TRBV19 | TRBD1 | TGTGCCAGTAGGTTGACAGGGGACGATGGCTACACCTTC | CASRLTGDDGYTF
TRBJ1-2 | . | TRBV2 | TRBD1 | TGTGCCAGCAGCTCGGACAGGATGGAAGGCTACACCTTC | CASSSDRMEGYTF
TRBJ2-1 | . | TRBV15 | . | TGTGCCACCAGTTGGGGGCAGGGAAATTACAATGAGCAGTTCTTC | CATSWGQGNYNEQFF
TRBJ2-7 | . | TRBV3-1/TRBV3-2 | . | TGTGCCAGCAGCCGCACCGGGGAGCAGTACTTC | CASSRTGEQYF
TRBJ1-4 | . | TRBV15 | . | TGTGCCACCAGCCCTTCCTTACGGGAAGGTGAAAAACTGTTTTTT | CATSPSLREGEKLFF
TRBJ1-5 | . | TRBV4-2 | TRBD1 | TGTGCCAGCAGCCAGAACAGGGGGAATCAGCCCCAGCATTTT | CASSQNRGNQPQHF
TRBJ2-6 | . | TRBV7-2 | . | TGTGCCAGCAGCTCACAGGGTTTTGGGGCCAACGTCCTGACTTTC | CASSSQGFGANVLTF
TRBJ2-7 | once | TRBV11-3 | TRBD1 | TGTGCCAGCAGCTTAGAGGGGGGACAGGGTTTTTACGAGCAGTACTTC | CASSLEGGQGFYEQYF
TRBJ1-3 | . | TRBV28 | . | TGTGCCAGCAGTTTTTTCTCCATCCATGGAATAACCGATCAGAGGAACACCATATATTTT | CASSFFSIHGITDQRNTIYF
TRBJ1-5 | few | TRBV7-9 | . | TGTGCCAGCAGGGCCTCAAATGGCAATCAGCCCCAGCATTTT | CASRASNGNQPQHF
TRBJ1-2 | . | TRBV6-5 | . | TGTGCCAGCAGTTACGTACAGGGAATTAACTATGGCTACACCTTC | CASSYVQGINYGYTF
TRBJ2-5 | . | TRBV19 | TRBD1 | TGTGCCAGTAGTATCTGGGTTTCAGGGGGCGAGACCCAGTACTTC | CASSIWVSGGETQYF
TRBJ1-3 | . | TRBV4-1 | . | TGCGCCAGCAGCCAAGATGGACACAATGGGAACACCATATATTTT | CASSQDGHNGNTIYF
TRBJ1-2 | . | TRBV6-5 | TRBD1 | TGTGCCAGCAGAGCGGACAGGGCCTATGGCTACACCTTC | CASRADRAYGYTF
TRBJ2-7 | . | TRBV29-1 | TRBD1 | TGCAGCGTTGGGACAGGGGCCTCCTACGAGCAGTACTTC | CSVGTGASYEQYF
TRBJ1-2 | . | TRBV21-1 | . | TGTGCCAGCAGCAAAGCGCTCTGGGACAGGGTAGACACCTTC | CASSKALWDRVDTF
TRBJ2-3 | . | TRBV10-3 | TRBD1 | TGTGCCATCAGTGACAGGACAGGGGTGATAGTGACAGATACGCAGTATTTT | CAISDRTGVIVTDTQYF